The following is a T cell receptor (beta chain) sequence with its context. Its antigen is unidentified. Primers: 60 Vbeta forward and 13 Jbeta reverse. The repertoire was sequenced with immunoSEQ multiplex PCR; TCRdb's copy has only in-frame clones and lacks some. Among some 110,000 clones listed, over 70% were seen once. This specimen comes from a study of cytomegalovirus exposure and HLA in healthy donors. On the study more broadly: An analysis done earlier identified around 100 million unique TCR beta sequences from about 179 million T cells.

Germline-derived CDR1 and CDR2 are SGHRS and YFSETQ. The CDR3 has 14 residues. J was trimmed by 5 bases and V by 5 bases; bases with no gene match: 7. Study-wide results and caveats: A link between a missense DCLRE1C variant and TCR beta V- and J-gene trimming emerged from a later analysis. In vitro experiments confirmed that three CMV-associated chains were specific for CMV antigens. An apparent linkage of common viral pathogens to several of the most significant clusters emerged in a later analysis.

This chain links TRBV5-1 with TRBJ1-2; the match to TRBD1 covers 9 bases. The TCR comes from a middle-aged man in good health and CMV-seronegative. Sequences were obtained from PBMCs. CDR3 amino acids: CASRSGTGTYGYTF. Here the CDR3 DNA reads TGCGCCAGCAGATCCGGGACAGGGACATATGGCTACACCTTC.